A selection of T cell receptor beta chains follows, all from one sample in a study of T cells generated in artificial thymic organoids. From the 5' RACE reads, TCRdb called clonotypes with MiXCR, one entry per CDR3 protein. The table lists over 6,500 distinct CDR3 sequences, approximately 16% of them singletons. Input material: naive CD8+ T cells from the thymus. All receptors come from a human donor who gave cord blood stem cells for thymic organoid culture, a cardiac surgery patient who gave postnatal thymus, or a blood donor (not recorded which). Both conserved end residues are part of each CDR3. Each record gives: J gene, D gene, clone size, V gene, CDR3 DNA, CDR3 protein. D genes are given only for firm matches. Some rows have no size entry. The others give once, few or many, or a class for an expanded clone.

>TRBJ2-1|TRBD1|medium-sized|TRBV2
TGTGCCAGCAGTGAAAGTCTTATCGGGACAGGGCAATTAAATGAGCAGTTCTTC
CASSESLIGTGQLNEQFF
>TRBJ2-5|TRBD1|medium-sized|TRBV6-1
TGTGCCAGCAGTGAAGGGACAGGGTACCAAGAGACCCAGTACTTC
CASSEGTGYQETQYF
>TRBJ1-1|-|many|TRBV5-4
TGTGCCAGCAGCCCTCGCGGGGCACCGAACACTGAAGCTTTCTTT
CASSPRGAPNTEAFF
>TRBJ2-7|-|medium-sized|TRBV4-1
TGCGCCAGCAGCCCGTTATTCGGGGGTAAAACCTACGAGCAGTACTTC
CASSPLFGGKTYEQYF
>TRBJ2-2|-|medium-sized|TRBV12-5
TGTGCTAGTGGTTTGGGGGGCCCGAGAAACACCGGGGAGCTGTTTTTT
CASGLGGPRNTGELFF
>TRBJ2-2|-|-|TRBV7-6
TGTGCCAGCAGCTTATCGGCGGGCCCCACCGGGGAGCTGTTTTTT
CASSLSAGPTGELFF
>TRBJ2-3|-|medium-sized|TRBV7-9
TGTGCCAGCAGCTTAGTACGGACAGATACGCAGTATTTT
CASSLVRTDTQYF
>TRBJ1-3|-|-|TRBV27
TGTGCCAGCAGTTTACTCGGCCCCCTCTTTGGCGGGTCTGGAAACACCATATATTTT
CASSLLGPLFGGSGNTIYF
>TRBJ2-3|-|many|TRBV6-2/TRBV6-3
TGTGCCAGCAGTTACTCACGTCAAGATACGCAGTATTTT
CASSYSRQDTQYF
>TRBJ2-1|-|medium-sized|TRBV7-3
TGTGCCAGCAGCTTAATGGGAGGTCCCAGCTCCTACAATGAGCAGTTCTTC
CASSLMGGPSSYNEQFF
>TRBJ2-1|-|few|TRBV7-2
TGTGCCAGCAGCACAACTTGGGGACCTAATGAGCAGTTCTTC
CASSTTWGPNEQFF
>TRBJ2-1|-|-|TRBV9
TGTGCCAGCAGGGAAGGTGAGCAGTTCTTT
CASREGEQFF
>TRBJ1-1|-|medium-sized|TRBV29-1
TGCAGCGTTGTGAGTGGGAACACTGAAGCTTTCTTT
CSVVSGNTEAFF
>TRBJ1-2|TRBD1|-|TRBV5-1
TGCGCCAGCACGCCAGGGACAGCCGACCCGACTAACTATGGCTACACCTTC
CASTPGTADPTNYGYTF
>TRBJ1-4|-|few|TRBV12-3/TRBV12-4
TGTGCCAGCAGTCCCGGGGACTCTTTTGGGGAAAAACTGTTTTTT
CASSPGDSFGEKLFF
>TRBJ2-7|-|medium-sized|TRBV27
TGTGCCAGCAGTTTATCTGGGTACGAGCAGTACTTC
CASSLSGYEQYF
>TRBJ1-6|TRBD1|medium-sized|TRBV19
TGTGCCAGTAGTCTAACAGGGGTTGGATCACCCCTCCACTTT
CASSLTGVGSPLHF
>TRBJ2-4|-|-|TRBV10-2
TGCGCCAGCAGGGGCATAGCCAAAAACATTCAGTACTTC
CASRGIAKNIQYF
>TRBJ2-5|-|medium-sized|TRBV4-2
TGTGCCAGCAGCCAATGGGTAGTGGGGGAGACCCAGTACTTC
CASSQWVVGETQYF
>TRBJ2-7|-|many|TRBV12-3/TRBV12-4
TGTGCCAGCACCCCCAGTGAAAGGGCTACGGGGCAGTACTTC
CASTPSERATGQYF
>TRBJ2-7|-|medium-sized|TRBV7-9
TGTGCCAGCAGCTTGCAGGCAGCCGAGTGGGAGCAGTACTTC
CASSLQAAEWEQYF
>TRBJ1-1|-|-|TRBV6-2/TRBV6-3
TGTGTCAGCAGTTTCGGGGGACCCACTGAAGCTTTCTTT
CVSSFGGPTEAFF
>TRBJ1-4|TRBD1|medium-sized|TRBV4-3
TGCGCCAGCAGCCAACCGGGACAGGGAAATGAAAAACTGTTTTTT
CASSQPGQGNEKLFF
>TRBJ2-2|-|few|TRBV7-6
TGTGCCAGCAGCGCCGTGGACGACGTGGGGGAGCTGTTTTTT
CASSAVDDVGELFF
>TRBJ2-7|-|medium-sized|TRBV27
TGTGCCAGCAGTTTCGCCCCCAAACTCTACGAGCAGTACTTC
CASSFAPKLYEQYF
>TRBJ2-1|TRBD1|medium-sized|TRBV4-3
TGCGCCAGCAGCCAGCAAGTCGACCCTGGGACAGGGGGCTACAATGAGCAGTTCTTC
CASSQQVDPGTGGYNEQFF
>TRBJ2-6|TRBD1|medium-sized|TRBV27
TGTGCCAGCAGACCCTGGACAGGGAACTCTGGGGCCAACGTCCTGACTTTC
CASRPWTGNSGANVLTF
>TRBJ2-3|-|many|TRBV20-1
TGCAGTGCCAGCCAAGGACCCACAGATACGCAGTATTTT
CSASQGPTDTQYF
>TRBJ2-5|TRBD1|-|TRBV7-9
TGTGCCAGCAGCCCGCCGACAGGGCGAGAGACCCAGTACTTC
CASSPPTGRETQYF
>TRBJ2-7|TRBD1|many|TRBV11-2
TGTGCCAGCAGCGCAGGGGGCCGACACGAGCAGTACTTC
CASSAGGRHEQYF
>TRBJ2-1|-|medium-sized|TRBV4-1
TGCGCCAGCAGCCAAGTCGGATACAATGAGCAGTTCTTC
CASSQVGYNEQFF
>TRBJ2-3|-|many|TRBV7-6
TGTGCCACGCCGGCGGAAATCACAGATACGCAGTATTTT
CATPAEITDTQYF
>TRBJ2-2|TRBD1|medium-sized|TRBV12-3/TRBV12-4
TGTGCCAGCAGTGACAGGGCCCCCACCGGGGAGCTGTTTTTT
CASSDRAPTGELFF
>TRBJ2-1|TRBD2|-|TRBV5-1
TGCGCCAGCAGCCGCCTGGGCGGGAGTAGGAATGAGCAGTTCTTC
CASSRLGGSRNEQFF
>TRBJ2-4|-|medium-sized|TRBV12-5
TGTGCTAGTGGGCCCCCCACAGTAGCCAAAAACATTCAGTACTTC
CASGPPTVAKNIQYF
>TRBJ2-3|-|medium-sized|TRBV30
TGTGCCTGGAGGGTCCCTGAAACCTTAGATACGCAGTATTTT
CAWRVPETLDTQYF
>TRBJ2-5|-|few|TRBV2
TGTGCCAGCAGGGGCCTGGAAGAGACCCAGTACTTC
CASRGLEETQYF
>TRBJ2-3|TRBD2|few|TRBV24-1
TGTGCCACCAGTGATTGGCTAGCGGGCGCCCCAGATACGCAGTATTTT
CATSDWLAGAPDTQYF
>TRBJ2-7|-|many|TRBV29-1
TGCAGCGTCCTAACCGGAGGGGTAGAGGCCTACGAGCAGTACTTC
CSVLTGGVEAYEQYF
>TRBJ2-7|-|many|TRBV4-2
TGTGCCAGCAGCGAGGACCTAGCGACCTACGAGCAGTACTTC
CASSEDLATYEQYF
>TRBJ2-2|TRBD2|few|TRBV4-1
TGCGCCAGCAGCCCATCCCCTGTAGCGGGGCAACCAGAGGAGCTGTTTTTT
CASSPSPVAGQPEELFF
>TRBJ1-5|-|medium-sized|TRBV18
TGTGCCAGCTCACGGCTAAGAGCTAGCAATCAGCCCCAGCATTTT
CASSRLRASNQPQHF
>TRBJ2-1|-|-|TRBV6-1
TGTGCCAGCAGTGAGACCAGCTGGAGGGTACGGAAGCAGTTCTTC
CASSETSWRVRKQFF
>TRBJ1-5|-|many|TRBV6-2/TRBV6-3
TGTGCCAGCAACCAGATGCTACAAGGCAATCAGCCCCAGCATTTT
CASNQMLQGNQPQHF
>TRBJ2-1|TRBD1|-|TRBV6-5
TGTGCCAGCAGTAGACACAGGGGGAATGAGCAGTTCTTC
CASSRHRGNEQFF
>TRBJ2-7|TRBD2|few|TRBV7-9
TGTGCCAGCAGCCCATCGACTAGCTCAAACTACGAGCAGTACTTC
CASSPSTSSNYEQYF
>TRBJ2-1|-|few|TRBV6-5
TGTGCCAGCAGCCACCTCGGGATGGAGCAGTTCTTC
CASSHLGMEQFF
>TRBJ2-5|TRBD2|medium-sized|TRBV4-1
TGCGCCAGCAGCCACCTACTAGCGGGGAGTCAAGAGACCCAGTACTTC
CASSHLLAGSQETQYF
>TRBJ2-7|TRBD2|few|TRBV27
TGTGCCAGCAGTCCCCTGACTAGCGGGAGGGGGCAGTACTTC
CASSPLTSGRGQYF
>TRBJ2-2|-|-|TRBV12-3/TRBV12-4
TGTGCCGGCACCATATTAGGGGTACCCGGGGAGCTGTTTTTT
CAGTILGVPGELFF
>TRBJ1-6|-|many|TRBV4-2
TGTGCCAGCAGCCCTAAAGACAGCTCCTATAATTCACCCCTCCACTTT
CASSPKDSSYNSPLHF
>TRBJ1-2|-|medium-sized|TRBV4-1
TGCGCCAGCAGCCAAGTTCGCAGGGCCAACTATGGCTACACCTTC
CASSQVRRANYGYTF
>TRBJ2-5|-|medium-sized|TRBV6-2/TRBV6-3
TGTGCCAGCAAGGGCATGACTAGTATCAGGGAGACCCAGTACTTC
CASKGMTSIRETQYF
>TRBJ1-2|-|many|TRBV20-1
TGCAGTGCCCCGGGGAGGGAACCTCTCTATGGCTACACCTTC
CSAPGREPLYGYTF